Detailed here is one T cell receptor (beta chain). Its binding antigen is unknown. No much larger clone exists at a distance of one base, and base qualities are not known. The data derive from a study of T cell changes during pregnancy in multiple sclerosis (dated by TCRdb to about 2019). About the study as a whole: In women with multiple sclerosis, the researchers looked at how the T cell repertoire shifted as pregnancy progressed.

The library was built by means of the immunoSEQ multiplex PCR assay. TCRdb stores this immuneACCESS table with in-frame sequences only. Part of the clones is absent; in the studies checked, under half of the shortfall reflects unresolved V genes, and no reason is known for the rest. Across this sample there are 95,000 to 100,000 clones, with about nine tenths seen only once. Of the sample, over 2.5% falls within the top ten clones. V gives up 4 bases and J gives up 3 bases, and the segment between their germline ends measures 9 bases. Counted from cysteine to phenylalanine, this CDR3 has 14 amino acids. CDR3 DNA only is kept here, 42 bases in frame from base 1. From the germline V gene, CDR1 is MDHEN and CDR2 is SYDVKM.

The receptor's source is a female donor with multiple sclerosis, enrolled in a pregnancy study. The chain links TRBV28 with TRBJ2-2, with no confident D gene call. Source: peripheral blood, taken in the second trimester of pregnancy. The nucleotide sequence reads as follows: TGTGCCAGCAGTTGGGCAGGCGACACCGGGGAGCTGTTTTTT. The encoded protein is CASSWAGDTGELFF.